This T cell receptor beta chain was sequenced during a study of blood T cell repertoires in COVID-19. The CDR3 has 12 residues. In the case of this clone: Relative to the germline gene, one junction end is altered; a read error may explain this.

Study processing details: Nucleated cell number was recorded as an estimate derived from reference gene primer amplification. The repertoire was sequenced with immunoSEQ multiplex PCR; TCRdb's copy has only in-frame clones and lacks some. From that table come the V and J calls and clone size; the DNA was used to work out D and trimming. This table holds under 55,000 clones, under 90% found once. This rearrangement joins TRBV12-3 or TRBV12-4 to TRBJ2-5, with a possible D match to TRBD2 (6 bases). Material for sequencing was peripheral blood. The clonotype was recovered from a human donor in a cohort sampled during active COVID-19. The CDR3 DNA sequence: TGTGCCAGCAGTCCCATGGGGGGAGCTGGACACTTC. It is translated as CASSPMGGAGHF.